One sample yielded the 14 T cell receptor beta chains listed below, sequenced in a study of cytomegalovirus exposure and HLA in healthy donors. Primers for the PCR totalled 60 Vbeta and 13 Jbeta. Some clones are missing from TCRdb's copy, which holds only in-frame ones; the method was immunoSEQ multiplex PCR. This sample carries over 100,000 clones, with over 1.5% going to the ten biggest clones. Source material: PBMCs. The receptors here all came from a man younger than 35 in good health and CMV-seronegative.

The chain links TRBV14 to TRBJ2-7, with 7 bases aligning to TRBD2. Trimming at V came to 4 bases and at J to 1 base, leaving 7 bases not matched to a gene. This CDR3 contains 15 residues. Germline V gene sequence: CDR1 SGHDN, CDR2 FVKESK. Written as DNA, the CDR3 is TGTGCCAGCAGCCCCAGGGCGGGAGTGTCCTACGAGCAGTACTTC. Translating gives CASSPRAGVSYEQYF.

CDR3 coding DNA: TGTGCCAGCAGCTTGGCTAGCGAGGCCCTAGGGGAAAAACTGTTTTTT. This codes for CASSLASEALGEKLFF. The V gene is TRBV5-5, the J gene TRBJ1-4; D is uncertain. Germline assignment: CDR1 SGHKS and CDR2 YYEKEE (reference sequence). V was trimmed by 0 bases and J by 8 bases, leaving 17 bases between them. CDR3 length equals 16 residues. Complete variable domain (other parts from reference TRBV5-5 and TRBJ1-4): DAGVTQSPTHLIKTRGQQVTLRCSPISGHKSVSWYQQVLGQGPQFIFQYYEKEERGRGNFPDRFSARQFPNYSSELNVNALLLGDSALYLCASSLASEALGEKLFFGSGTQLSVL.

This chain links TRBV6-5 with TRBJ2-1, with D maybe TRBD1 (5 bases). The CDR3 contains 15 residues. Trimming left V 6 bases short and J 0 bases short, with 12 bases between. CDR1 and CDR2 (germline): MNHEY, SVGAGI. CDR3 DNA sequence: TGTGCCAGCAGCAATCGACAGAGCTCCTACAATGAGCAGTTCTTC. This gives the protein CASSNRQSSYNEQFF.

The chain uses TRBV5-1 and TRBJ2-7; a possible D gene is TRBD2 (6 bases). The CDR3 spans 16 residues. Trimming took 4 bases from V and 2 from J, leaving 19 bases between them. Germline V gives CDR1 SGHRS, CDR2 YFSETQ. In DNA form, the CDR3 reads TGCGCCAGCAGCCCCCCTGGGCTAGCGCGGACCTACGAGCAGTACTTC. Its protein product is CASSPPGLARTYEQYF.

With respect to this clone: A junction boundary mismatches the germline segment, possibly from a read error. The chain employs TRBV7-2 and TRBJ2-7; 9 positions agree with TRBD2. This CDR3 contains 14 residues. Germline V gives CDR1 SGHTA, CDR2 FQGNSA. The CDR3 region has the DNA TGTGCCAGCAGCGACAGCGGGGGGAGATCTCTGCAGGACTTC. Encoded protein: CASSDSGGRSLQDF.

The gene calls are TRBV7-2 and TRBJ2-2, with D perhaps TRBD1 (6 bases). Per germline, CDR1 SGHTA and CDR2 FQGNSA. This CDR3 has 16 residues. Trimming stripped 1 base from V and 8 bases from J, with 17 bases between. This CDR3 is CASSLGFGQTQGELFF. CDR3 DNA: TGTGCCAGCAGCTTAGGGTTCGGACAGACACAAGGGGAGCTGTTTTTT.

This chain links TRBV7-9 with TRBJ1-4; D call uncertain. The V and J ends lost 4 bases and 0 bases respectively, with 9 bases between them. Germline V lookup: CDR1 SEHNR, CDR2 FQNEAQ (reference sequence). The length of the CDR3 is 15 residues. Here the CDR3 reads CASSSDTATNEKLFF. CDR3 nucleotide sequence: TGTGCCAGCAGCTCAGACACAGCAACTAATGAAAAACTGTTTTTT.

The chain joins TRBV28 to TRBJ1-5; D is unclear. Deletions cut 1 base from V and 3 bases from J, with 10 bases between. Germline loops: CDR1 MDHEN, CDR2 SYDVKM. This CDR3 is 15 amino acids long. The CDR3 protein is CASSLSGQFNQPQHF. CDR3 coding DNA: TGTGCCAGCAGTTTATCGGGTCAGTTCAATCAGCCCCAGCATTTT.

CDR3 nucleotide sequence: TGTGCCAGTGGCGTACAGTTTAACTATGGCTACACCTTC. Translation gives CASGVQFNYGYTF. The chain combines TRBV28 with TRBJ1-2; D unclear. From germline, CDR1 is MDHEN and CDR2 SYDVKM. Trimming pared 9 bases from V and 1 base from J, leaving 12 bases between. The CDR3 is 13 residues long.

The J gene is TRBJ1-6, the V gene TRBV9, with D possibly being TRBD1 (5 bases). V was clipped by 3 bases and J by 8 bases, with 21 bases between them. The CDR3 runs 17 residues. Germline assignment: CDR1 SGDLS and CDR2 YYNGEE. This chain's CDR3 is CASSAPPQGLKDSPLHF. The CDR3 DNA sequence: TGTGCCAGCAGCGCCCCCCCTCAGGGATTGAAGGATTCACCCCTCCACTTT.

The CDR3 loop reads CATSIQGERQPQHF. CDR3 sequence (DNA): TGTGCCACCAGCATACAGGGGGAGCGTCAGCCCCAGCATTTT. The J gene is TRBJ1-5, the V gene TRBV15, with 8 positions matching TRBD1. The CDR3 sequence is 14 residues long. The germline V gene encodes CDR1 LNHNV and CDR2 YYDKDF (reference sequence). V dropped 4 bases and J dropped 6; count of bases not matched to a gene: 5. Full variable domain (remainder filled in from reference TRBV15 and TRBJ1-5): DAMVIQNPRYQVTQFGKPVTLSCSQTLNHNVMYWYQQKSSQAPKLLFHYYDKDFNNEADTPDNFQSRRPNTSFCFLDIRSPGLGDTAMYLCATSIQGERQPQHFGDGTRLSIL.

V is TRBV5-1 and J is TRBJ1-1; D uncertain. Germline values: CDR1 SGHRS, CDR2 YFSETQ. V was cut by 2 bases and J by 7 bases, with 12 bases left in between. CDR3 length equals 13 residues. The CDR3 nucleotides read TGCGCCAGCAGCTTTGCCCCACAGCTTGAAGCTTTCTTT. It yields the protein CASSFAPQLEAFF.

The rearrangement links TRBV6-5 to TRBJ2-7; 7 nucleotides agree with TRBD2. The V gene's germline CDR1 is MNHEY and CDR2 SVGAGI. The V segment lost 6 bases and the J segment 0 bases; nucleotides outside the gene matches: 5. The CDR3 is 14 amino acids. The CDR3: CASRIAGSSYEQYF. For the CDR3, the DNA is TGTGCCAGCAGGATAGCGGGCAGCTCCTACGAGCAGTACTTC.

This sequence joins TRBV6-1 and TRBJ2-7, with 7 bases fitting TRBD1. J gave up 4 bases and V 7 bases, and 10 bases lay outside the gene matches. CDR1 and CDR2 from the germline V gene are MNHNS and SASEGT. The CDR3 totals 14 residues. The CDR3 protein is CASTTGQIKYEQYF. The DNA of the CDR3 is TGTGCCAGCACCACGGGACAGATAAAATACGAGCAGTACTTC.